This T cell receptor (beta chain) was documented in a study of regulatory T cells in long-lasting Graves disease. Overall study results and limits: Segments TRBV28, TRBJ1-2 and TRBJ2-5 showed preferential usage in persistent disease.

This clonotype was recorded at least ten times. Its antigen is not known. Investigators prepared the TCR beta libraries by applying iRepertoire HTBI primers and Arm-PCR of CDR3 regions. TCRdb reprocessed the multiplex PCR reads via MiXCR and lists one record per CDR3 protein. Of around 400,000 distinct CDR3 sequences detected, 14% to 15% appear once; the ten largest clones hold roughly 8%. CDR3 length: 15 residues. Germline CDR1 reads MDHEN; CDR2 reads SYDVKM. With 2 bases clipped from V and 4 bases from J, the junction kept 6 bases outside the gene matches. Stated time point: newly diagnosed GD, antithyroid drugs for less than 3 months. PBMCs provided the RNA from which the TCR library was made. The same data also went into a second study, on T cells in Graves' hyperthyroidism and ophthalmopathy.

The chain carries TRBV28 and TRBJ2-3, with 7 bases matching TRBD2. The specimen was peripheral blood mononuclear cells (PBMCs), collected at new diagnosis, from a patient treated with antithyroid drugs. This TCR was recovered from a woman aged 40 to 49 with Graves disease. The DNA of the CDR3 is TGTGCCAGCAGTTTAAATGGGGGGGATTCAGATACGCAGTATTTT. Translating it yields CASSLNGGDSDTQYF.